This TCR beta chain was documented in a study of shared clonotypes between healthy human individuals. The overall study: Researchers assigned three CD4 naive, three CD4 memory, two CD8 naive and one CD8 memory plate to each donor. Overall study results and limits: Clonotypes which were not shared had lower generation probabilities than clonotypes that all four donors shared.

The CDR3 covers 11 residues. Trimming stripped 3 bases from V and 5 bases from J, with 5 bases between. Germline loops: CDR1 SGHDT, CDR2 YYEEEE. As defined, naive CD8 cells were CD45RO-negative and positively selected for CCR7, with terminally differentiated effector memory CD45RA+ cells excluded. Once extracted for a subset, genomic DNA was divided evenly among several immunoSEQ plates. Using immunoSEQ multiplex PCR, the repertoire was profiled, and TCRdb retains in-frame clones only, with some absent. Of around 2.1 million clones in the sample, about 93% were seen once. On this clone itself: The antigen remains undetermined. The identical CDR3 is also encoded by other nucleotide sequences in the sample.

This receptor was taken from a man aged 18 to 30 in good health. Some clones in this sample may be carry-over from other donors' samples. The sequenced material came from naive CD8+ T cells from PBMCs. The chain uses TRBV5-6 and TRBJ2-5; D remains unclear. The CDR3 spells CASSSQETQYF. CDR3 DNA sequence: TGTGCCAGCAGCTCACAGGAGACCCAGTACTTC.